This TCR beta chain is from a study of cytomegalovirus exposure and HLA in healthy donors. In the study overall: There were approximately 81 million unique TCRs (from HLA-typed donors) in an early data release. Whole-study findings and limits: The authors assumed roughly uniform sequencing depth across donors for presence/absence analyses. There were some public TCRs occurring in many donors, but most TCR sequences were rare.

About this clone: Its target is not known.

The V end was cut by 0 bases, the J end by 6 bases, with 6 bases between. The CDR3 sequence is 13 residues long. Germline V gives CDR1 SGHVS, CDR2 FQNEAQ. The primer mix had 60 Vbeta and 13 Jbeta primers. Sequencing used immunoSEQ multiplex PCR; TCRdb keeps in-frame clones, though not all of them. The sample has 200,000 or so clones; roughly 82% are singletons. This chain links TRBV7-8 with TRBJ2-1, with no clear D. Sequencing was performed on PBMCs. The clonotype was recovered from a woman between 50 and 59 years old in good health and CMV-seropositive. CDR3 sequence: CASSLATTNEQFF. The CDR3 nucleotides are TGTGCCAGCAGCTTAGCAACAACCAATGAGCAGTTCTTC.